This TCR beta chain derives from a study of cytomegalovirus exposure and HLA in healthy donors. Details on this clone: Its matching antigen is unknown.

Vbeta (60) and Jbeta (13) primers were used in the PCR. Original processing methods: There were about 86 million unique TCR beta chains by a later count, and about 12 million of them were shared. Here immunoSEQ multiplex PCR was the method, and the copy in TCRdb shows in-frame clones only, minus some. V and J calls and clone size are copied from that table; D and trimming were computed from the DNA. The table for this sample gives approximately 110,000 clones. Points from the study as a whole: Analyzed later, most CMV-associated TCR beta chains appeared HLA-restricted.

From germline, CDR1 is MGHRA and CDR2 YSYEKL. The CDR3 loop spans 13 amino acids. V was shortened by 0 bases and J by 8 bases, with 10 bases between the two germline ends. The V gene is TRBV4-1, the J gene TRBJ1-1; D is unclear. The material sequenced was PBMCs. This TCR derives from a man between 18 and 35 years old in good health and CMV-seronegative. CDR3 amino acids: CASSQDRGQEAFF. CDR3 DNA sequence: TGCGCCAGCAGCCAAGATCGGGGTCAAGAAGCTTTCTTT.